This TCR beta chain comes out of a study of blood T cell repertoires in COVID-19. About the study: The United States, Italy and Spain were the sources of the acute and convalescent COVID-19 samples.

Original analysis: Estimates of nucleated cell counts were drawn from the amplification of reference gene primers. Sequencing used immunoSEQ multiplex PCR; TCRdb keeps in-frame clones, though not all of them. D and trimming come from the DNA, and the V and J calls and clone size come from that table. Of tens of thousands of clones in the sample, over 75% were seen once. This clone was recorded only once. The V end lost 4 bases, the J end lost 3 bases, and 16 bases lay between the germline ends. There are 14 residues in the CDR3. Germline V gene data show CDR1 as GTSNPN and CDR2 as SVGIG (reference sequence).

The sample comprised peripheral blood. The V gene is TRBV30, the J gene TRBJ2-7, with D hard to call. This clonotype originated in a man in his sixties with acute or convalescent COVID-19. The CDR3, as DNA: TGTGCCTGGACCCCGGGTCCGAGCCTCTACGAGCAGTACTTC. Translated: CAWTPGPSLYEQYF.